This paragraph reports one TCR beta chain. The antigen remains unidentified. The CDR3 sequence is 14 residues long. The ends were cut back, 4 bases at V and 0 bases at J, with 10 bases in the middle. CDR1 and CDR2 from the germline V gene are SGHRS and YFSETQ. The sample originates from a study of T-cell memory formation after mild COVID-19. The study's findings and limits: The appearance of some responding clones in pre-infection memory suggested that cross-reactive memory joined. Shrinking CD4+ clones resided mostly in CM and EM, and CD8+ ones in EMRA. There was a balanced CD4/CD8 profile in clones contracting day 15 to 85, and later expanders leaned CD4+.

Constant-segment primers served in 5'RACE that generated TCR alpha and TCR beta cDNA libraries bearing sample barcodes and UMIs. Each CDR3 protein gets one entry after TCRdb re-called the 5' RACE reads with MiXCR. The data contain fewer than 250,000 distinct CDR3 sequences, about 10% of them singletons. The source of this sequence is a man in his late teens or twenties who had mild COVID-19 (a few samples of this study predate the infection). Cell type and time point are not known. The V call is TRBV5-1, the J call TRBJ2-5; TRBD1 is a possible D gene (5 bases). Sample: PBMCs or a T cell subset sorted from them (not recorded which). The CDR3 nucleotides are TGCGCCAGCAGCCCGTCAGGGTACCAAGAGACCCAGTACTTC. It encodes CASSPSGYQETQYF.